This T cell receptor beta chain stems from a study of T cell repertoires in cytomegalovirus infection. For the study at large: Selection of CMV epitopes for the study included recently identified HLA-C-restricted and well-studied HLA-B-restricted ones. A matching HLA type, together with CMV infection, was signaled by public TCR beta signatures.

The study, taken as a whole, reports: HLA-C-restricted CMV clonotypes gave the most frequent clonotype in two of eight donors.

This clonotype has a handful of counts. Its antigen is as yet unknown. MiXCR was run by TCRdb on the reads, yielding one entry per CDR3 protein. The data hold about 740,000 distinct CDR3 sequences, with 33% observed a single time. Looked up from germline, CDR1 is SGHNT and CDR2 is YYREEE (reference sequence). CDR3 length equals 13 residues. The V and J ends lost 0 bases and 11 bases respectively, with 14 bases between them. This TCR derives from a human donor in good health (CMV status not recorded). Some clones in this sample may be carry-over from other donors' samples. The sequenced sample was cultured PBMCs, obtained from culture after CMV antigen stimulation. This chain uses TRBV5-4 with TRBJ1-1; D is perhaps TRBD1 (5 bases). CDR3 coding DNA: TGTGCCAGCAGCTTGGTGGGGACTCCGTCGGCTTTCTTT. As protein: CASSLVGTPSAFF.